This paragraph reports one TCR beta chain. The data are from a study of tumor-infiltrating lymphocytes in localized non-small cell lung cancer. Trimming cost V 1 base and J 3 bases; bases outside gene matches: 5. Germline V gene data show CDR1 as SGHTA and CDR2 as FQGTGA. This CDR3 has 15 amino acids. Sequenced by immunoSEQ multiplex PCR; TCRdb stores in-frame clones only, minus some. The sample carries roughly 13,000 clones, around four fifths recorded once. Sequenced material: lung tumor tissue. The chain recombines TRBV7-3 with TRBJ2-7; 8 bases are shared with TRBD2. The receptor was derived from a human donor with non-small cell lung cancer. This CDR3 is CASSLMPGGFYEQYF. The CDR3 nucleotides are TGTGCCAGCAGCTTAATGCCGGGAGGGTTCTACGAGCAGTACTTC. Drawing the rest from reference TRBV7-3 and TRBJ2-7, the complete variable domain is GAGVSQTPSNKVTEKGKYVELRCDPISGHTALYWYRQSLGQGPEFLIYFQGTGAADDSGLPNDRFFAVRPEGSVSTLKIQRTERGDSAVYLCASSLMPGGFYEQYFGPGTRLTVT.